This T cell receptor beta chain appears in the sequencing data of a study of shared clonotypes between healthy human individuals. The CDR3 has 14 amino acids. Germline values: CDR1 SGDLS, CDR2 YYNGEE. V was pared by 6 bases and J by 1 base, with 6 bases of the junction left unmatched. TCRdb's table, derived via immunoSEQ multiplex PCR, lists solely in-frame clones and lacks some. The sample holds over 150,000 clones, approximately 61% seen once. Specimen: memory CD4+ T cells sorted from blood. Specified subset: CD45RA-negative fraction. The receptor was derived from a man younger than 45 in good health. This chain uses TRBV9 with TRBJ1-2; 7 positions match TRBD1. CDR3 nucleotides: TGTGCCAGCACTACGGGGACAGTTAACTATGGCTACACCTTC. Its protein is CASTTGTVNYGYTF.